This T cell receptor beta chain was sequenced in a study of cytomegalovirus exposure and HLA in healthy donors. For this clone: Its ends do not fully match the called genes, so a read error is possible.

The germline gives CDR1 SEHNR, CDR2 FQNEAQ (reference sequence). CDR3 length: 15 residues. Researchers ran the PCR with 60 Vbeta and 13 Jbeta primers. TCRdb keeps only in-frame clones here, not all; method: immunoSEQ multiplex PCR. Of more than 100,000 clones listed, less than 85% are singletons. The chain joins TRBV7-9 to TRBJ2-7, with a possible D match to TRBD1 (6 bases). The receptor comes from a woman between 40 and 50 years old in good health and CMV-seronegative. The sequenced sample was PBMCs. CDR3 loop: CSSSLFQGLSYEQYF. As DNA, the CDR3 is TGTTCCAGCAGCTTATTCCAGGGGCTCTCCTACGAGCAGTACTTC. The whole variable domain, filled in from reference TRBV7-9 and TRBJ2-7, reads DTGVSQNPRHKITKRGQNVTFRCDPISEHNRLYWYRQTLGQGPEFLTYFQNEAQLEKSRLLSDRFSAERPKGSFSTLEIQRTEQGDSAMYLCSSSLFQGLSYEQYFGPGTRLTVT.